This TCR beta chain is drawn from a study of cytomegalovirus exposure and HLA in healthy donors. Study details: Early released data comprised around 85 million unique TCRs from HLA-typed donors. Regarding the study as a whole: In an earlier analysis, most TCR beta V segments were productive about 87% or about 30% of the time.

On this clone: What it binds is unknown.

CDR3 length: 17 amino acids. V lost 9 bases and J lost 3, with 23 bases in between. CDR1 LNHDA and CDR2 SQIVND come from the germline V gene (reference sequence). 13 Jbeta primers and 60 Vbeta primers were used for the PCR. Only in-frame clones appear in the TCRdb table, and some are missing; sequencing was by immunoSEQ multiplex PCR. In the table there are roughly 120,000 clones, 63% of which are singletons. Sequencing input: PBMCs. The genes are TRBV19 and TRBJ1-4; tentatively, D is TRBD1 (6 bases). The sequence derives from a middle-aged man in good health and CMV-seropositive. The CDR3 loop reads CASRSTGVGLANEKLFF. The CDR3 region has the DNA TGTGCCAGCCGATCGACAGGCGTCGGCTTGGCTAATGAAAAACTGTTTTTT.